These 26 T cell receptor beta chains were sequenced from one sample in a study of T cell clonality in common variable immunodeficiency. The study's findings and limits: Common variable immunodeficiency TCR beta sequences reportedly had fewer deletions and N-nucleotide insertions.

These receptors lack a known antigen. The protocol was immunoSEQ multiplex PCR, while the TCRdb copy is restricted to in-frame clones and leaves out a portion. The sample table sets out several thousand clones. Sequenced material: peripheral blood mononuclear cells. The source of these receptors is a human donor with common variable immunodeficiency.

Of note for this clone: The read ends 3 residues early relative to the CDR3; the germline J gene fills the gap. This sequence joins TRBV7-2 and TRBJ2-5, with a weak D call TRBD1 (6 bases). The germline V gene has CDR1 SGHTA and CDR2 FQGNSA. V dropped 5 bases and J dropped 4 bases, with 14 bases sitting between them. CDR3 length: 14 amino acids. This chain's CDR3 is CASSRIRGAETQYF. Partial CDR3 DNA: TGTGCCAGCAGCCGCATCAGGGGAGCAGAGACC.

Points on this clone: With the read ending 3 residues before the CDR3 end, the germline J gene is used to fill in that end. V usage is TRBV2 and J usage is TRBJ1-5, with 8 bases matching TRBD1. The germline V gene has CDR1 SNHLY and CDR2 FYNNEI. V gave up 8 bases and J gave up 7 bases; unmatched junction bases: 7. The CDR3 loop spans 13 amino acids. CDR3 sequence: CASGQGLEQPQHF. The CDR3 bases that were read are TGTGCCAGCGGACAGGGACTTGAGCAGCCC.

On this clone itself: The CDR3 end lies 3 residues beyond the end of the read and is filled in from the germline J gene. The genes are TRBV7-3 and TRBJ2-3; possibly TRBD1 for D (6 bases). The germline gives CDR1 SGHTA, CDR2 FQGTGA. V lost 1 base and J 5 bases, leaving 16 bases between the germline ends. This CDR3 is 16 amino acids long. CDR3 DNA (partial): TGTGCCAGCAGCTTAATGGGGGCCCGGGGAAGAGATACG. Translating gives CASSLMGARGRDT. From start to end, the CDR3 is CASSLMGARGRDTQYF.

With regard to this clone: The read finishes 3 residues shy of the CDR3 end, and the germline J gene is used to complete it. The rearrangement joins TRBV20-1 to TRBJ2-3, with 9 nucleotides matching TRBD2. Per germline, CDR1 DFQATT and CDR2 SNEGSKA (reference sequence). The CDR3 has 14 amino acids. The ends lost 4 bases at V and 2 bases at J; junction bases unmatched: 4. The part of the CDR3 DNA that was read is TGCAGTGCTACGGCTAGCGGGACCACAGATACG. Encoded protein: CSATASGTTDT. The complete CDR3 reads CSATASGTTDTQYF.

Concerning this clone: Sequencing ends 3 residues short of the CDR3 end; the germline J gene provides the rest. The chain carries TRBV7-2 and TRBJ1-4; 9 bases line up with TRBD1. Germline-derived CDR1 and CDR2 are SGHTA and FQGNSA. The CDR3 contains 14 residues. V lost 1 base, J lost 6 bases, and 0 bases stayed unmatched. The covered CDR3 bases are TGTGCCAGCAGCTTAGACAGGGGGCATGAAAAA. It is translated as CASSLDRGHEK. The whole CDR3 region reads CASSLDRGHEKLFF.

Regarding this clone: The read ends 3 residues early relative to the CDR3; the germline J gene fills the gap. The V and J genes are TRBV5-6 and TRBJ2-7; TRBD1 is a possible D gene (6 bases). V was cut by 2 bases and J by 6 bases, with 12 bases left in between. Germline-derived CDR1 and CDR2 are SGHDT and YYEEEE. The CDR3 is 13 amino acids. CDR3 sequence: CASSFTGLGEQYF. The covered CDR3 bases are TGTGCCAGCAGCTTTACAGGGTTGGGCGAG. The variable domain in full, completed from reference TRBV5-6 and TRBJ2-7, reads DAGVTQSPTHLIKTRGQQVTLRCSPKSGHDTVSWYQQALGQGPQFIFQYYEEEERQRGNFPDRFSGHQFPNYSSELNVNALLLGDSALYLCASSFTGLGEQYFGPGTRLTVT.

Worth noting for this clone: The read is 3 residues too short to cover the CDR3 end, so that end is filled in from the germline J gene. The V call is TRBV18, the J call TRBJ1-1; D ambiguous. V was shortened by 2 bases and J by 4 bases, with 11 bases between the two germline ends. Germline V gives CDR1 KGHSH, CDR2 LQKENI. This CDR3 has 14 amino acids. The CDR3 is CASSPYGEGTEAFF. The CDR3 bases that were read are TGTGCCAGCTCACCATACGGGGAAGGCACTGAA.

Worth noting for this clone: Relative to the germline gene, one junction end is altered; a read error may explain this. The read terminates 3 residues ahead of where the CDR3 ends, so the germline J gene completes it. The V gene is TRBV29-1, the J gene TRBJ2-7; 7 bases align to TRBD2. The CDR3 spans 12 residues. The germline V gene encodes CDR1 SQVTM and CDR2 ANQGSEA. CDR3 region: CSLGGSSSEQYF. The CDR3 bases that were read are TGCAGCCTGGGGGGGTCGTCCTCCGAG.

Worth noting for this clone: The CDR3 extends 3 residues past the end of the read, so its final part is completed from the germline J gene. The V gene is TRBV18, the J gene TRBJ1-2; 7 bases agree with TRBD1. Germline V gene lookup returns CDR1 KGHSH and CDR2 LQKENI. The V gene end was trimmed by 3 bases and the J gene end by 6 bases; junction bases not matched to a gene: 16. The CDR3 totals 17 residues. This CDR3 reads CASSPRVPTGTEDGYTF. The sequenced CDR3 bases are TGTGCCAGCTCACCGCGTGTCCCGACAGGGACAGAGGATGGC.

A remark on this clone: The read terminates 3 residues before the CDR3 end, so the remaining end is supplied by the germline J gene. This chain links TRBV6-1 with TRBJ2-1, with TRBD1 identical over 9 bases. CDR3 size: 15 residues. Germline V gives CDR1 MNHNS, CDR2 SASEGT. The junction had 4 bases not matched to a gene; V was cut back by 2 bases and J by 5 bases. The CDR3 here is CASSERDRVDNEQFF. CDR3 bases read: TGTGCCAGCAGTGAAAGGGACAGGGTTGACAATGAG.

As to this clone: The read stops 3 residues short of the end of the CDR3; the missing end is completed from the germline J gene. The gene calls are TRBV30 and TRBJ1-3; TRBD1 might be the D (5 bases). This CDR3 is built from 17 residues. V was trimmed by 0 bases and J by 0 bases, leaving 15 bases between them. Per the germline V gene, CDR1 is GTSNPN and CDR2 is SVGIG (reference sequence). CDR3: CAWSVAGNLFSGNTIYF. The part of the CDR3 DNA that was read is TGTGCCTGGAGTGTAGCAGGGAACCTATTCTCTGGAAACACC.

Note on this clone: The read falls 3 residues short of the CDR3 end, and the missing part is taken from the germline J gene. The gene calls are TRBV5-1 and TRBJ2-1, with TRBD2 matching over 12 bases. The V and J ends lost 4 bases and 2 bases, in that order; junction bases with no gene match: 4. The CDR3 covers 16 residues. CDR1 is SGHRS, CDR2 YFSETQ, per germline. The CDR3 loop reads CASSPWTSGTYNEQFF. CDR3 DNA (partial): TGCGCCAGCAGCCCTTGGACTAGCGGGACCTACAATGAG.

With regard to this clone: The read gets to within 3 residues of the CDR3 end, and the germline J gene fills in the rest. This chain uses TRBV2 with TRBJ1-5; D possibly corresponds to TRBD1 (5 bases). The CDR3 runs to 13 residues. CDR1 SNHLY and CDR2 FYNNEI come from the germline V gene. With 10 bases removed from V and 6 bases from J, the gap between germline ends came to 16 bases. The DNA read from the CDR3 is TGTGCCACCGCCGGACAACCAAGTCAGCCC. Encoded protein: CATAGQPSQP. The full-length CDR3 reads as CATAGQPSQPQHF.

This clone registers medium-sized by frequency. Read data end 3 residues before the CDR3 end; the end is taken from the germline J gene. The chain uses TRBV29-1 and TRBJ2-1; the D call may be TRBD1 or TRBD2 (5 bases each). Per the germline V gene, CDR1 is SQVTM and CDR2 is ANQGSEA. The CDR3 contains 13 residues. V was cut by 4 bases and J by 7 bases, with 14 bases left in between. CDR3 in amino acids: CSVAQGVDNEQFF. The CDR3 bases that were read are TGCAGCGTTGCGCAGGGAGTCGATAATGAG.

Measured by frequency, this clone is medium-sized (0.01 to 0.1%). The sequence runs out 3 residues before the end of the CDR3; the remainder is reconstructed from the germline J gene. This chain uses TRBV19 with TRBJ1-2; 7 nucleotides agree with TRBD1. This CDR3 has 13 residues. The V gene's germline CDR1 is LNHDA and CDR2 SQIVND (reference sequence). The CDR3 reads CASSPGQVWGYTF. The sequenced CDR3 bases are TGTGCCAGTAGTCCTGGACAGGTCTGGGGC.

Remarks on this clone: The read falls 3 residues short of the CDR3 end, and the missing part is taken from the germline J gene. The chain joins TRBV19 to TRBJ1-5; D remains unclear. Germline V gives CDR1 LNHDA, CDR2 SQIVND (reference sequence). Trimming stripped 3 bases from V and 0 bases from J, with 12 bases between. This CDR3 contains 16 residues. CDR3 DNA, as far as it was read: TGTGCCAGTAGTATTCTGGGCCGTCCTAGCAATCAGCCC. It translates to CASSILGRPSNQP. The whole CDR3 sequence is CASSILGRPSNQPQHF.

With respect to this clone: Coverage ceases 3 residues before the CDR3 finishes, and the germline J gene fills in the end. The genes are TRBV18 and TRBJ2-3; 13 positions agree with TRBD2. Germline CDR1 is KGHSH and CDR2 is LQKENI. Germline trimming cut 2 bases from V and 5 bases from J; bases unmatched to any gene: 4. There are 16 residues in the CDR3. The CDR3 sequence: CASSPGLAGVEDTQYF. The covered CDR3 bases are TGTGCCAGCTCACCAGGACTAGCGGGGGTGGAAGATACG. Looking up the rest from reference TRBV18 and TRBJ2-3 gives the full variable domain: NAGVMQNPRHLVRRRGQEARLRCSPMKGHSHVYWYRQLPEEGLKFMVYLQKENIIDESGMPKERFSAEFPKEGPSILRIQQVVRGDSAAYFCASSPGLAGVEDTQYFGPGTRLTVL.

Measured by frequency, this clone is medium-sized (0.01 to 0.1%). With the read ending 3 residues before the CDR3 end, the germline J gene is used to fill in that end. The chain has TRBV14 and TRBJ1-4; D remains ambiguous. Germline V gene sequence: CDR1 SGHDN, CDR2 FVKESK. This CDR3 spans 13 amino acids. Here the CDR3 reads CASSQVNGAQLFF. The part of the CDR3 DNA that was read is TGTGCCAGCAGCCAAGTTAATGGTGCGCAA.

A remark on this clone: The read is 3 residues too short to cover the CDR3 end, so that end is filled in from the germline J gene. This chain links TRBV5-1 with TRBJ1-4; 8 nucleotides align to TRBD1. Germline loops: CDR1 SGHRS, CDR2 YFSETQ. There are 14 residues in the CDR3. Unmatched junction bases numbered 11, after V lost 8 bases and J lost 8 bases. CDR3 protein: CASSSGTGPEKLFF. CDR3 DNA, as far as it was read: TGCGCCAGTAGTTCCGGGACAGGACCCGAAAAA.

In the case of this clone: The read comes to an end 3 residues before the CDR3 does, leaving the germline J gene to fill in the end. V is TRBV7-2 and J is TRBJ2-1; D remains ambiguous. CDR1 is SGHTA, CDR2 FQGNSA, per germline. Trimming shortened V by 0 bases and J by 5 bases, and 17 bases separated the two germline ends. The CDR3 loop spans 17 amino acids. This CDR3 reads CASSLAPRGHQDNEQFF. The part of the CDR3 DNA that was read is TGTGCCAGCAGCTTAGCCCCTCGTGGCCACCAGGACAATGAG. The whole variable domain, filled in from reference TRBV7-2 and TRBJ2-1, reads GAGVSQSPSNKVTEKGKDVELRCDPISGHTALYWYRQSLGQGLEFLIYFQGNSAPDKSGLPSDRFSAERTGGSVSTLTIQRTQQEDSAVYLCASSLAPRGHQDNEQFFGPGTRLTVL.

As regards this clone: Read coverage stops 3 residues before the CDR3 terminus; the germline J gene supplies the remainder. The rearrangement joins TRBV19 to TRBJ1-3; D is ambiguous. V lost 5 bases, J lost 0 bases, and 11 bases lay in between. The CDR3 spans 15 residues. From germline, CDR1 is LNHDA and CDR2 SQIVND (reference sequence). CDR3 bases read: TGTGCCAGTAGTGCAGTTCATACCTCTGGAAACACC. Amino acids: CASSAVHTSGNT. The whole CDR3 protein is CASSAVHTSGNTIYF.

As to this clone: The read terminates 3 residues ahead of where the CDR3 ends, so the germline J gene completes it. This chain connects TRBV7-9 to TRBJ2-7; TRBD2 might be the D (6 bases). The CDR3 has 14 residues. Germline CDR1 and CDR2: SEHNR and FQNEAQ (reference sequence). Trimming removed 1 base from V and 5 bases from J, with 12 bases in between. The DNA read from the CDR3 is TGTGCCAGCAGCTTAGTGGAGGGCGTCCACGAG. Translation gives CASSLVEGVHE. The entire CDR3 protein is CASSLVEGVHEQYF.

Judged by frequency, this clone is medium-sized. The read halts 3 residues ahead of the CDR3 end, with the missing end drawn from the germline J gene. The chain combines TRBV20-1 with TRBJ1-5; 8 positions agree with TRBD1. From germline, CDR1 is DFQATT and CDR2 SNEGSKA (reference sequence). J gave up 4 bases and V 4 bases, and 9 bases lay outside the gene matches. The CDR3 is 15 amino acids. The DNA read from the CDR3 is TGCAGTGCTACCTACGGGACAGGTACGAATCAGCCC. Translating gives CSATYGTGTNQP. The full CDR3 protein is CSATYGTGTNQPQHF.

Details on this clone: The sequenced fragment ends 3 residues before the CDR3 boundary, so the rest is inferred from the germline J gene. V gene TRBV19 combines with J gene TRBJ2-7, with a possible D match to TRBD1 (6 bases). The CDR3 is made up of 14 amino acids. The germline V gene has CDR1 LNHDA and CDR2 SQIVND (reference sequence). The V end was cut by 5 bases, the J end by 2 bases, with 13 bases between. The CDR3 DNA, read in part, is TGTGCCAGTAGTCCCCAGGGGATGGCCTACGAG. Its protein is CASSPQGMAYE. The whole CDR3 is CASSPQGMAYEQYF.

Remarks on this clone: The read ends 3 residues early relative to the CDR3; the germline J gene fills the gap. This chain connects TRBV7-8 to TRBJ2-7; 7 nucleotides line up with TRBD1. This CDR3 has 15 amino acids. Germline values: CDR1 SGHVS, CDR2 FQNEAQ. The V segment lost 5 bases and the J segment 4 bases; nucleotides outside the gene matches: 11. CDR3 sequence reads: CASSPPEGQPYEQYF. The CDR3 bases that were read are TGTGCCAGCAGCCCACCCGAGGGACAGCCTTACGAG.

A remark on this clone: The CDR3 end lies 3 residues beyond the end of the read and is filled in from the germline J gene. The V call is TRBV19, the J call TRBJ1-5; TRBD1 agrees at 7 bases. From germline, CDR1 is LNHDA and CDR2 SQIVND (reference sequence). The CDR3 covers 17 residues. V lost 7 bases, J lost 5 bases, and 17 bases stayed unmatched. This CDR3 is CASIPENKKGGDQPQHF. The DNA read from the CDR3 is TGTGCCAGTATCCCCGAGAATAAAAAAGGGGGCGATCAGCCC.